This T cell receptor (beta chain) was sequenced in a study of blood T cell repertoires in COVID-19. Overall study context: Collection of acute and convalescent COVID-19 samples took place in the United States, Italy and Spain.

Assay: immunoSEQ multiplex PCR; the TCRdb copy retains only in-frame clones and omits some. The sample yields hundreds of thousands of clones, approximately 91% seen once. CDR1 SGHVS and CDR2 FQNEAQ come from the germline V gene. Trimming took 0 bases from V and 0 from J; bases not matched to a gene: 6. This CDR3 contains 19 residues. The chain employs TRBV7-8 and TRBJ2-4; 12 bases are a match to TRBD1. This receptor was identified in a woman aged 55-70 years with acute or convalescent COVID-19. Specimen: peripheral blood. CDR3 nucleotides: TGTGCCAGCAGCTTAGCTGGGGACAGGGGGCTTATAGCCAAAAACATTCAGTACTTC. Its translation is CASSLAGDRGLIAKNIQYF.